What follows describes a single T cell receptor beta chain. The data belong to a study of monozygotic twins with inflammatory bowel disease. Germline CDR1 LNHDA, CDR2 SQIVND (reference sequence). This CDR3 contains 13 residues. UMIs with a 6-nucleotide sample barcode were added by template switching. Two nested PCRs, roughly 16 and 10 cycles, amplified TCRalpha and TCRbeta cDNA. TCRdb re-called the 5' RACE reads and catalogs CDR3 proteins one per entry, DNA excluded. The table lists over 150,000 distinct CDR3 sequences. This receptor was obtained from a human donor with ulcerative colitis or Crohn's disease, or a healthy co-twin of an affected twin (not recorded which). Source material: blood. V is TRBV19 and J is TRBJ1-5; the TRBD1 assignment by TCRdb is unverifiable without DNA. CDR3: CASSIAWGQPQHF.